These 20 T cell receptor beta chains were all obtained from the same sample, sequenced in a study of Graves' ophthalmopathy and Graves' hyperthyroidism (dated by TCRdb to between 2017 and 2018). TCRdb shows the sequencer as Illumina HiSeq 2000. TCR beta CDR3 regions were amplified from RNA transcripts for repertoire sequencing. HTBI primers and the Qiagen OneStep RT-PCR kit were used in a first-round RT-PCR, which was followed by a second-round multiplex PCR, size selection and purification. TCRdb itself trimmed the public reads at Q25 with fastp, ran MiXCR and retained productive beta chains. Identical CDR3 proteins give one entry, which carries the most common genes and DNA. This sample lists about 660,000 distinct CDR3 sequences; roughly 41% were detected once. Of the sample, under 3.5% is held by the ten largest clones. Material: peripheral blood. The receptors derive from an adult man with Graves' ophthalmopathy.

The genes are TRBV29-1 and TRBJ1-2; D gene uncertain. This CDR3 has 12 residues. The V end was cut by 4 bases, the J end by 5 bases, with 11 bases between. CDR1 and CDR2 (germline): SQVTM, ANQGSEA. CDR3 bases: TGCAGCGTTGTAGATATCGGGTATGGCTACACCTTC. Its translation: CSVVDIGYGYTF.

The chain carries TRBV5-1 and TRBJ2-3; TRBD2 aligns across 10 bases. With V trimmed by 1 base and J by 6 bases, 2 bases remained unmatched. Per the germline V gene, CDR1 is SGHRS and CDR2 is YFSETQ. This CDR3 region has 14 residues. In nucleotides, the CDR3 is TGCGCCAGCAGCTTGCCTAGCGGGGGCGATACGCAGTATTTT. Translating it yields CASSLPSGGDTQYF.

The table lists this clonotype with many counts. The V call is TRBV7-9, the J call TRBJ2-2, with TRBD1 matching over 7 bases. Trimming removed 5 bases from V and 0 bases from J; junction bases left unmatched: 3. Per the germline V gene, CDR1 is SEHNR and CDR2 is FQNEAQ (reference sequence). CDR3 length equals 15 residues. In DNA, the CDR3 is TGTGCCAGCAGCCTGGGACAGACGAACACCGGGGAGCTGTTTTTT. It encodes CASSLGQTNTGELFF.

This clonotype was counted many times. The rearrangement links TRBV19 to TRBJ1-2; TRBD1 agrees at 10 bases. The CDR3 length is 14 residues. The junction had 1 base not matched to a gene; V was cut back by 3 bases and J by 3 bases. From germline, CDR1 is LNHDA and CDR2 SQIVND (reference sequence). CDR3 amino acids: CASSIGTGDYGYTF. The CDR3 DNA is TGTGCCAGTAGTATCGGGACAGGGGACTATGGCTACACCTTC.

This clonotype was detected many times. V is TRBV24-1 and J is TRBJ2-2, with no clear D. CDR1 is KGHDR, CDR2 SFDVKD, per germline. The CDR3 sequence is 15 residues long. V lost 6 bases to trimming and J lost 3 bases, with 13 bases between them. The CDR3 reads CATSSGTRDTGELFF. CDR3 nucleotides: TGTGCCACCAGTTCCGGAACTCGGGACACCGGGGAGCTGTTTTTT.

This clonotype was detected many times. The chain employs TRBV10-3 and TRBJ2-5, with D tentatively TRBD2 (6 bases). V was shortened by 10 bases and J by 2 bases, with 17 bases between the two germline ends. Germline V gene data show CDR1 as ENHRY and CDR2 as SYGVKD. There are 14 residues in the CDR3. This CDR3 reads CATSDYAGQETQYF. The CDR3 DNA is TGTGCCACCTCGGATTATGCGGGGCAAGAGACCCAGTACTTC.

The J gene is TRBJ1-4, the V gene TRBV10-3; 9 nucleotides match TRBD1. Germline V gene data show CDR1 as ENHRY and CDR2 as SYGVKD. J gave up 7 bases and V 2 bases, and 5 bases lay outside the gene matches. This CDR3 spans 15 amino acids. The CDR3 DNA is TGTGCCATCAGTGAGGGGACAGGGATGGGTGAAAAACTGTTTTTT. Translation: CAISEGTGMGEKLFF.

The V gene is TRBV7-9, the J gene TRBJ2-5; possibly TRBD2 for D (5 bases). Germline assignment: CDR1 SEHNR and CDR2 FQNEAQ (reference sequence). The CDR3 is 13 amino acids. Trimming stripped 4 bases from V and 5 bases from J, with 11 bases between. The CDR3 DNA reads TGTGCCAGCAGCTCCCTCGGGATTGAGACCCAGTACTTC. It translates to CASSSLGIETQYF.

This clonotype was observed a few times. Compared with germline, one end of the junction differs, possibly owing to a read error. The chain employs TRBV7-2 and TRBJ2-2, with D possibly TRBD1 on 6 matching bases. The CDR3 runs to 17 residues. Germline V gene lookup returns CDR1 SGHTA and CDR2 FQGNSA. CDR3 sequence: CASSQAFDRLDTGELFF. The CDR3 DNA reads TGCGCCAGCAGCCAAGCATTTGACAGGCTCGACACCGGGGAGCTGTTTTTT.

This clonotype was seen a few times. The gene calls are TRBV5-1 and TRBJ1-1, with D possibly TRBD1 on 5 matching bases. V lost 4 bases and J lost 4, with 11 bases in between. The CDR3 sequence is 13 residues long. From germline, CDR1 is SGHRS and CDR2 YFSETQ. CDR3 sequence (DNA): TGCGCCAGCAGCCCCGGGGGGTTCACTGAAGCTTTCTTT. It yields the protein CASSPGGFTEAFF.

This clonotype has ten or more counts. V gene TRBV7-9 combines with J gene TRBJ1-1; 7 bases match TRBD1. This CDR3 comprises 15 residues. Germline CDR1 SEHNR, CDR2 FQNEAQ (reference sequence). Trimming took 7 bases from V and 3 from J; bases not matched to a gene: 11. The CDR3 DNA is TGTGCCAGCACCAAAGGAGGGACAGCATACACTGAAGCTTTCTTT. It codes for CASTKGGTAYTEAFF. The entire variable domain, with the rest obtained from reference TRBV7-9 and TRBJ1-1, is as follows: DTGVSQNPRHKITKRGQNVTFRCDPISEHNRLYWYRQTLGQGPEFLTYFQNEAQLEKSRLLSDRFSAERPKGSFSTLEIQRTEQGDSAMYLCASTKGGTAYTEAFFGQGTRLTVV.

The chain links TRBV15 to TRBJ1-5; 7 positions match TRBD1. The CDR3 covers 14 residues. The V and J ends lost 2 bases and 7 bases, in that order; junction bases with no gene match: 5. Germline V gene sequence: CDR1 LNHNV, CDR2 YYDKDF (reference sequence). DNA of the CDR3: TGTGCCACCAGCAGACAGCAGGGGGACCAGCCCCAGCATTTT. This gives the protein CATSRQQGDQPQHF.

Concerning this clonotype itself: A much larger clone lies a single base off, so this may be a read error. CDR3 nucleotide sequence: TGTGCCAGCAGCCCAGACCTCGCGACAGGGACCTATGGCTACACCTTC. The encoded protein is CASSPDLATGTYGYTF. The chain combines TRBV25-1 with TRBJ1-2; 7 bases line up with TRBD1. The CDR3 covers 16 residues. Germline lookup yields CDR1 MGHDK and CDR2 SYGVNS. Trimming cost V 6 bases and J 4 bases; bases outside gene matches: 14.

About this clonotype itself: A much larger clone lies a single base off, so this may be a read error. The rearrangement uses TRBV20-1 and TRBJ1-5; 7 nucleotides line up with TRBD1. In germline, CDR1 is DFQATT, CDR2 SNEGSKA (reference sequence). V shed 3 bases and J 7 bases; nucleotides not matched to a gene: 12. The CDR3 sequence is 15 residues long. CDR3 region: CSASDLRGQGQPQHF. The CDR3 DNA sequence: TGCAGTGCTAGCGATCTAAGGGGGCAGGGGCAGCCCCAGCATTTT.

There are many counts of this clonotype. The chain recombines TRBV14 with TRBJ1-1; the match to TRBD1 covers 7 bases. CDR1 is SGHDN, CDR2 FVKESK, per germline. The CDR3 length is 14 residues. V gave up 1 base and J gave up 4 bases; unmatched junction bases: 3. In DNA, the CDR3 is TGTGCCAGCAGCCAAGGTGCAGGGGGCACTGAAGCTTTCTTT. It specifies CASSQGAGGTEAFF.

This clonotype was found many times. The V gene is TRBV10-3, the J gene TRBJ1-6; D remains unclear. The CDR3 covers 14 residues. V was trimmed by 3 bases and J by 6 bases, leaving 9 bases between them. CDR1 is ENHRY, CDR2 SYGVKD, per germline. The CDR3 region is CAISERQLNSPLHF. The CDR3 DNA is TGTGCCATCAGTGAACGGCAGCTTAATTCACCCCTCCACTTT.

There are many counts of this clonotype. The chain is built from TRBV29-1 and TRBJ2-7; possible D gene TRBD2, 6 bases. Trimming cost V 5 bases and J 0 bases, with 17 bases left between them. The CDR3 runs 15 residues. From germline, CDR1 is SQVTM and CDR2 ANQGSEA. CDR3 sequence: CSVRVGTESSYEQYF. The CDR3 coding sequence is TGCAGCGTTAGAGTCGGGACTGAGAGCTCCTACGAGCAGTACTTC.

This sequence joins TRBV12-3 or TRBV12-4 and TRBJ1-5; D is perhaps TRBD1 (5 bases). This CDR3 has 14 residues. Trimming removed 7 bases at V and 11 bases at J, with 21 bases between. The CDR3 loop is CASTGRGGQETQHF. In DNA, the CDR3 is TGTGCCAGCACGGGGCGAGGAGGGCAAGAGACCCAGCATTTT.

CDR3 in DNA: TGTGCCAGCAGCCCAGGGGACGGGGACTACGAGCAGTACTTC. Its protein product is CASSPGDGDYEQYF. The chain uses TRBV9 and TRBJ2-7; possible D gene TRBD1, 6 bases. The V gene's germline CDR1 is SGDLS and CDR2 YYNGEE. The length of the CDR3 is 14 residues. The germline V and J ends were trimmed by 4 bases and 3 bases, with 14 bases remaining between them.

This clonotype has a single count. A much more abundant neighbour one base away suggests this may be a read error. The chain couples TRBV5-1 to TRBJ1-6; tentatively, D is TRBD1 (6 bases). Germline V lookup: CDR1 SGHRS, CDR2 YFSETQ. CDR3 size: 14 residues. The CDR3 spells CASNLGGLGGPLHF. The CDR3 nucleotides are TGTGCCAGCAACTTGGGGGGCCTAGGTGGACCCCTCCACTTT.